This T cell receptor beta chain was obtained from a study of cytomegalovirus exposure and HLA in healthy donors. As for the study in general: The same platform as the roughly 700 first-cohort repertoires was used for the 130 or so validation repertoires, a later analysis reported. General study results and limits: The study recorded 164 TCR beta chains that were cytomegalovirus-associated. Many donors carried some public TCRs, although rarity characterized most TCR sequences. The classifier reportedly diagnosed cytomegalovirus status with high specificity and sensitivity.

Sequenced by immunoSEQ multiplex PCR; TCRdb stores in-frame clones only, minus some. Of roughly 220,000 clones in the sample, approximately 90% were seen once. The CDR3 covers 14 residues. J gave up 7 bases and V 6 bases, and 7 bases lay outside the gene matches. Germline CDR1 and CDR2: SGHRS and YFSETQ. For this clone: What it recognizes is unknown.

The receptor was isolated from a woman aged 18-29 years in good health and CMV-seronegative. The rearrangement uses TRBV5-1 and TRBJ2-1, with 10 bases identical to TRBD2. Sequencing was carried out using PBMCs. The DNA of the CDR3 is TGCGCCAGCACAGCGGGAGGGCCGGGGAATGAGCAGTTCTTC. This sequence encodes CASTAGGPGNEQFF. Complete variable domain (other parts from reference TRBV5-1 and TRBJ2-1): KAGVTQTPRYLIKTRGQQVTLSCSPISGHRSVSWYQQTPGQGLQFLFEYFSETQRNKGNFPGRFSGRQFSNSRSEMNVSTLELGDSALYLCASTAGGPGNEQFFGPGTRLTVL.